This TCR beta chain was sequenced in a study of blood T cells in healthy people across ages. It was with a sample-barcoded 5' primer and a J-beta primer mix that a second PCR of about 6 to 12 cycles was run. MiXCR, applied by TCRdb to the 5' RACE reads, yields one record per CDR3 protein. The top ten clones hold 3.5% to 4% of a sample with 550,000 to 750,000 distinct CDR3 sequences, roughly 21% of them seen once. This CDR3 has 16 amino acids. V lost 3 bases and J lost 5, with 14 bases in between. CDR1 and CDR2 from the germline V gene are MNHEY and SMNVEV (reference sequence). The chain uses TRBV27 and TRBJ1-6; perhaps TRBD1 as D (5 bases). The sequencing input was blood. The TCR originated in a man aged 65-85 years in good health. The CDR3 spells CASSFGGDRNNSPLHF. CDR3 in DNA: TGTGCCAGCAGTTTTGGAGGGGACCGCAATAATTCACCCCTCCACTTT.